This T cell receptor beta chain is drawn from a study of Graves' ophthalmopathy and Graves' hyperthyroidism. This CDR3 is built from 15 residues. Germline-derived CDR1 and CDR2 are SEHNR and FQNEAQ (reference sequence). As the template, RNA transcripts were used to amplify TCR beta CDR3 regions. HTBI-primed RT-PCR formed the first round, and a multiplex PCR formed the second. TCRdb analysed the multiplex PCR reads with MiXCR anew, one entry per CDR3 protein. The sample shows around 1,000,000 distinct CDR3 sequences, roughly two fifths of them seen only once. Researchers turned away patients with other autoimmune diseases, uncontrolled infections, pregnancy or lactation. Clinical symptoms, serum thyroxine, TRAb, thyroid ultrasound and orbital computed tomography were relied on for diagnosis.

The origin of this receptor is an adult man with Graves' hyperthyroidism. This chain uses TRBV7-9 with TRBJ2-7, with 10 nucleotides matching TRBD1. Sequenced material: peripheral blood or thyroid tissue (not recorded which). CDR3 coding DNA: TGTGTGTCTGGAAAATGGGACAGGGGCTACTACGAGCAGTACTTC. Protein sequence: CVSGKWDRGYYEQYF.